This TCR beta chain comes out of a study of control samples from healthy donors and cancer patients (dated by TCRdb to about 2020). The receptor library was made with the immunoSEQ multiplex PCR assay. Imported from immuneACCESS, the table was reduced by TCRdb to in-frame sequences with V and J called. These copies leave out some clones; in studies compared against another copy, an unresolved V gene accounts for under half, and the cause of the remainder is not known. For this sample the table gives 150,000 to 200,000 clones, of which roughly 88% were detected only once. The top ten clones comprise about 1.8% of the sample. On this clone itself: No cognate antigen has been identified for it. No base quality values were provided; no much bigger clone lies one nucleotide off.

Taken from the germline V gene, the CDR1 and CDR2 loops are SGHDT and YYEEEE. V loses 0 bases of germline sequence and J loses 2 bases, and the interval between the two ends is 7 bases. Spanning cysteine to phenylalanine, the CDR3 consists of 14 amino acids. Only the CDR3 part of the read is kept: 42 bases, read in frame from the first base. The specimen sequenced was blood. The receptor comes from a man younger than 30 in good health. The chain employs TRBV5-6 and TRBJ2-3; the D gene is perhaps TRBD1, from 5 matching bases. The CDR3 region has the sequence CASSLGQPTDTQYF. The sequence in DNA is TGTGCCAGCAGCTTGGGACAGCCCACAGATACGCAGTATTTT. With the portions outside the CDR3 filled from the reference TRBV5-6 and TRBJ2-3 genes, the complete variable region becomes DAGVTQSPTHLIKTRGQQVTLRCSPKSGHDTVSWYQQALGQGPQFIFQYYEEEERQRGNFPDRFSGHQFPNYSSELNVNALLLGDSALYLCASSLGQPTDTQYFGPGTRLTVL.